This TCR beta chain was observed in a study of CD8 T cells in Susac syndrome. Study background: Sequenced Susac syndrome patients included roughly six with clinically active disease and eight in remission.

The CDR3 runs 16 residues. The ends lost 1 base at V and 4 bases at J; junction bases unmatched: 7. The germline V gene has CDR1 SGHTA and CDR2 FQGNSA. Study-wide findings and caveats: Across the total CD8+ repertoires, under 20 Susac-specific public clones were detected, and across the CD8+ TEMRA repertoires, four or five such clones were detected. Peak Susac CD8+ clonal expansion occurred in TEMRA cells and active patients.

Concerning this clonotype: Its antigen is as yet unknown.

A quantity of roughly 0.5 to 1 ug RNA underwent reverse transcription using random hexamers. Amplification of TCR beta CDR3 spanned 54 Vbeta and 13 Jbeta via immunoSEQ multiplex PCR. Via MiXCR, TCRdb re-called the immunoSEQ multiplex PCR reads, giving one row per CDR3 protein. The sample holds about 120,000 distinct CDR3 sequences; roughly 94% are singletons and the top ten take about 0.28%. V usage is TRBV7-2 and J usage is TRBJ2-1; 7 bases match TRBD1. The source material was CD8+ T cells from PBMCs. The clonotype comes from a human donor with Susac syndrome. In nucleotides, the CDR3 is TGTGCCAGCAGCTTAGATTGGGGACAGACATACAATGAGCAGTTCTTC. Translating gives CASSLDWGQTYNEQFF.